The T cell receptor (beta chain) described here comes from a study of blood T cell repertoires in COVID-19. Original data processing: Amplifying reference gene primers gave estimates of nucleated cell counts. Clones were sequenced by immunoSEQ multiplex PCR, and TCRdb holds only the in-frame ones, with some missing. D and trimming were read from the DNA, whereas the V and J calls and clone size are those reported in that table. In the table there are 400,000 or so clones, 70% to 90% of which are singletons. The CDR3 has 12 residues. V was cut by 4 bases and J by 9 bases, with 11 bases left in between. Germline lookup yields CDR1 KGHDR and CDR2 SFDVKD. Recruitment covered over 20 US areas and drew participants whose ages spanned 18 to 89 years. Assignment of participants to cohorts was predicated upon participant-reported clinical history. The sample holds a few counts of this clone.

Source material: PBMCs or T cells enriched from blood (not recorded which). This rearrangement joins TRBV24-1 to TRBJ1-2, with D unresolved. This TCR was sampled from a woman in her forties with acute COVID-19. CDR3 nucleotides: TGTGCCACCAGTGACCAGGTTGGTCGCTACACCTTC. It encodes CATSDQVGRYTF.